These T cell receptor beta chains were read from a single sample in a study of radiotherapy plus CTLA-4 blockade in lung cancer. Profiled with immunoSEQ multiplex PCR; TCRdb holds only in-frame clones, not every one. Seen here are about 50,000 clones, roughly 73% observed once, and the top ten hold about 3.8%. Here the sequenced sample was peripheral blood, taken from a patient treated with radiotherapy plus ipilimumab. These receptors originate from a human donor with non-small cell lung cancer who had a complete response to radiotherapy plus ipilimumab. The CDR3 runs from the conserved cysteine through the conserved F or W. The order of the fields is J gene, D gene, V gene, clone size, CDR3 protein, CDR3 DNA. The D gene is left open where the match is weak. Size tells how often a clone was seen (once, few, many) or the class of an expanded clone, and some rows leave it out.

J: TRBJ2-1; D: TRBD1; V: TRBV5-1; size: .; CDR3: CASREGQGANEQFF; DNA: TGCGCCAGCAGAGAGGGACAGGGGGCCAATGAGCAGTTCTTC
J: TRBJ1-2; D: .; V: TRBV5-5; size: few; CDR3: CASSLMDQGNYGYTF; DNA: TGTGCCAGCAGCTTGATGGATCAGGGGAACTATGGCTACACCTTC
J: TRBJ2-7; D: .; V: TRBV4-1; size: few; CDR3: CASSQDPSVYYEQYF; DNA: TGCGCCAGCAGCCAAGATCCGAGCGTTTACTACGAGCAGTACTTC
J: TRBJ2-1; D: TRBD2; V: TRBV27; size: .; CDR3: CASSLSVAGGSEQFF; DNA: TGTGCCAGCAGTTTAAGTGTAGCGGGAGGGTCTGAGCAGTTCTTC
J: TRBJ2-5; D: .; V: TRBV2; size: .; CDR3: CASSALETQYF; DNA: TGTGCCAGCAGTGCGTTAGAGACCCAGTACTTC
J: TRBJ2-2; D: .; V: TRBV14; size: .; CDR3: CASSQEGSAGLRSGELFF; DNA: TGTGCCAGCAGCCAAGAAGGGTCGGCAGGGTTGCGATCCGGGGAGCTGTTTTTT
J: TRBJ2-7; D: TRBD2; V: TRBV7-2; size: .; CDR3: CASSLGGGSYEQYF; DNA: TGTGCCAGCAGCTTAGGGGGGGGTTCCTACGAGCAGTACTTC
J: TRBJ2-7; D: TRBD1; V: TRBV7-8; size: .; CDR3: CASSPSSTGVEQYF; DNA: TGTGCCAGCAGCCCGTCCTCGACAGGGGTGGAGCAGTACTTC
J: TRBJ2-7; D: TRBD2; V: TRBV5-1; size: .; CDR3: CASTGNHPLGGYEQYF; DNA: TGCGCCAGCACCGGAAACCACCCCCTGGGGGGGTACGAGCAGTACTTC
J: TRBJ2-5; D: TRBD1; V: TRBV9; size: .; CDR3: CASSVGQGAETQYF; DNA: TGTGCCAGCAGCGTAGGACAGGGGGCTGAGACCCAGTACTTC
J: TRBJ1-3; D: .; V: TRBV5-6; size: .; CDR3: CASSFGTVSFGNTIYF; DNA: TGTGCCAGCAGCTTCGGCACCGTTAGCTTTGGAAACACCATATATTTT
J: TRBJ2-2; D: TRBD1; V: TRBV5-1; size: .; CDR3: CASSRTGGNTGELFF; DNA: TGCGCCAGCAGCCGGACAGGGGGCAACACCGGGGAGCTGTTTTTT
J: TRBJ1-5; D: .; V: TRBV28; size: .; CDR3: CASSFGRGRDSNQPQHF; DNA: TGTGCCAGCAGTTTCGGCAGGGGCAGGGATAGCAATCAGCCCCAGCATTTT
J: TRBJ1-2; D: .; V: TRBV4-2; size: .; CDR3: CASSQLVGQIAGGYTF; DNA: TGTGCCAGCAGCCAACTCGTAGGACAGATAGCTGGTGGCTACACCTTC
J: TRBJ2-1; D: TRBD2; V: TRBV6-5; size: .; CDR3: CASSFGTSGPRDQFF; DNA: TGTGCCAGCAGTTTCGGGACTAGCGGCCCTCGCGACCAGTTCTTC
J: TRBJ1-5; D: .; V: TRBV27; size: .; CDR3: CASSLSEGLGQPQHF; DNA: TGTGCCAGCAGTTTATCGGAGGGGTTGGGACAGCCCCAGCATTTT
J: TRBJ2-1; D: TRBD2; V: TRBV4-3; size: .; CDR3: CASSLVAGGPFREQFF; DNA: TGCGCCAGCAGCCTCGTAGCGGGGGGCCCTTTCCGAGAGCAGTTCTTC
J: TRBJ1-1; D: TRBD1; V: TRBV2; size: .; CDR3: CASSVPGQGRGEAFF; DNA: TGTGCCAGCAGTGTTCCGGGACAGGGTCGTGGTGAAGCTTTCTTT
J: TRBJ2-1; D: TRBD2; V: TRBV7-2; size: few; CDR3: CASSISGLFYNEQFF; DNA: TGTGCCAGCAGCATTAGCGGGTTATTTTACAATGAGCAGTTCTTC
J: TRBJ2-3; D: TRBD2; V: TRBV9; size: few; CDR3: CASSSSLAGTDTQYF; DNA: TGTGCCAGCAGCAGCAGCCTAGCGGGCACAGATACGCAGTATTTT
J: TRBJ1-6; D: .; V: TRBV5-6; size: few; CDR3: CASSLAGRGNSPLHF; DNA: TGTGCCAGCAGCTTGGCAGGGAGGGGAAATTCACCCCTCCACTTT
J: TRBJ1-4; D: TRBD1; V: TRBV7-9; size: .; CDR3: CASIRGRFATNEKLFF; DNA: TGTGCCAGTATCAGGGGGCGGTTTGCAACTAATGAAAAACTGTTTTTT
J: TRBJ1-2; D: .; V: TRBV9; size: .; CDR3: CASTGPETLYGYTF; DNA: TGTGCCAGCACCGGCCCGGAGACTCTCTATGGCTACACCTTC
J: TRBJ1-5; D: TRBD1; V: TRBV19; size: .; CDR3: CASSILGTVTNQPQHF; DNA: TGTGCCAGTAGTATTCTAGGGACAGTGACCAATCAGCCCCAGCATTTT
J: TRBJ1-2; D: .; V: TRBV5-6; size: .; CDR3: CASSPGPRPVQGNYGYTF; DNA: TGTGCCAGCAGCCCAGGTCCTCGTCCCGTCCAGGGGAACTATGGCTACACCTTC
J: TRBJ1-2; D: .; V: TRBV6-9; size: few; CDR3: CASSRLLSDSGYTF; DNA: TGTGCCAGCAGTCGACTCCTTTCGGATTCTGGCTACACCTTC
J: TRBJ2-7; D: TRBD2; V: TRBV2; size: few; CDR3: CASRPRLGTSVAYEQYF; DNA: TGTGCCAGCAGACCCCGGCTCGGGACTAGCGTTGCCTACGAGCAGTACTTC
J: TRBJ1-6; D: TRBD1; V: TRBV6-1; size: .; CDR3: CASSDGQGLNSPLHF; DNA: TGTGCCAGCAGTGATGGACAGGGCCTAAATTCACCCCTCCACTTT
J: TRBJ2-1; D: TRBD1; V: TRBV6-5; size: .; CDR3: CASRSAQGAHNEQFF; DNA: TGTGCCAGCAGATCGGCGCAGGGGGCCCACAATGAGCAGTTCTTC
J: TRBJ1-2; D: .; V: TRBV30; size: .; CDR3: CAWSVYRDYGYTF; DNA: TGTGCCTGGAGTGTATATCGGGACTATGGCTACACCTTC
J: TRBJ2-1; D: TRBD2; V: TRBV5-1; size: .; CDR3: CASSRGLAGGPIRDEQFF; DNA: TGCGCCAGCAGCAGGGGACTAGCGGGAGGGCCGATTCGGGATGAGCAGTTCTTC
J: TRBJ2-7; D: TRBD1; V: TRBV2; size: .; CDR3: CASTIQGAANRYEQYF; DNA: TGTGCCAGCACGATTCAGGGGGCGGCAAATCGGTACGAGCAGTACTTC
J: TRBJ2-1; D: .; V: TRBV7-2; size: .; CDR3: CASSSSLAREQFF; DNA: TGTGCCAGCAGCTCCTCCTTAGCTAGGGAGCAGTTCTTC
J: TRBJ1-5; D: TRBD1; V: TRBV28; size: .; CDR3: CASSGDRGIGNQPQHF; DNA: TGTGCCAGCAGTGGGGACAGGGGGATCGGCAATCAGCCCCAGCATTTT